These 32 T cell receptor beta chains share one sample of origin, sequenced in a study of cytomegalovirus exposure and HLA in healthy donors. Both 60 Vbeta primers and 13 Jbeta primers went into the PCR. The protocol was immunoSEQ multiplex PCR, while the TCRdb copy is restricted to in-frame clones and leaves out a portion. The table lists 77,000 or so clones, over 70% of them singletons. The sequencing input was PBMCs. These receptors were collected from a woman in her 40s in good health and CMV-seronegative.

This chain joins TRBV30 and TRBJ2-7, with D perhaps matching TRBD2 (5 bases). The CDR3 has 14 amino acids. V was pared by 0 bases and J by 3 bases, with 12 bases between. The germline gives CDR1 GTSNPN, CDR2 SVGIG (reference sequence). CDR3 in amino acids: CAWSVADRGYEQYF. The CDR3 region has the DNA TGTGCCTGGAGTGTGGCCGATCGGGGCTACGAGCAGTACTTC.

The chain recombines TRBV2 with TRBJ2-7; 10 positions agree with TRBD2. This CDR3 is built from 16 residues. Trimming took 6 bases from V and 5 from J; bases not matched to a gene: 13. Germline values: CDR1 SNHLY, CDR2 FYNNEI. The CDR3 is CASRKELAGGAHEQYF. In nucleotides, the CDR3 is TGTGCCAGCAGAAAAGAATTAGCGGGAGGCGCCCACGAGCAGTACTTC.

CDR3 in DNA: TGTGCCAGCAGCTTCTATGGGGCCGAGACAGGGGGCGTAGCTTTCTTT. Translation: CASSFYGAETGGVAFF. The gene calls are TRBV7-6 and TRBJ1-1; 10 nucleotides line up with TRBD1. The CDR3 spans 16 residues. CDR1 is SGHVS, CDR2 FNYEAQ, per germline. After removal of 3 bases from V and 10 bases from J, the junction contained 14 bases not matched to a gene.

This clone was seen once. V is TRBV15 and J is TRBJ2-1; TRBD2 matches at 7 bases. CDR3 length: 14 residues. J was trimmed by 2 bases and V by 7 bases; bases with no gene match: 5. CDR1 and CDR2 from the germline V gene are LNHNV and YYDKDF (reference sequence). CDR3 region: CATKLGGAYNEQFF. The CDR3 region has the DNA TGTGCCACCAAGTTGGGGGGGGCCTACAATGAGCAGTTCTTC.

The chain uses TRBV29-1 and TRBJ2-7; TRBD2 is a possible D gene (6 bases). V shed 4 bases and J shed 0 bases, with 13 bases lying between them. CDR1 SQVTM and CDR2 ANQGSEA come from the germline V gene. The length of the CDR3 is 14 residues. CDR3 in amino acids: CSVVLRGSSYEQYF. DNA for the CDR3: TGCAGCGTTGTGTTACGGGGGAGCTCCTACGAGCAGTACTTC.

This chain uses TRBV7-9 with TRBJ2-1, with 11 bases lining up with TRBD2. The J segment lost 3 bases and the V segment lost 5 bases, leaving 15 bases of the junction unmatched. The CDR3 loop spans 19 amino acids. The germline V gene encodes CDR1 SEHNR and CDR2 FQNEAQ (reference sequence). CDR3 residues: CASSLGQELAGEFYNEQFF. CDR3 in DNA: TGTGCCAGCAGCCTCGGACAGGAACTAGCGGGAGAGTTCTACAATGAGCAGTTCTTC.

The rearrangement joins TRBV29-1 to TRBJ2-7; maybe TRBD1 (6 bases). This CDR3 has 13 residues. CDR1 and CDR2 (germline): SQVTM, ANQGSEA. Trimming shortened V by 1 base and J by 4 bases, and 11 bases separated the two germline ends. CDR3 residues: CSVEGGQLYEQYF. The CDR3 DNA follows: TGCAGCGTTGAAGGAGGACAGCTTTACGAGCAGTACTTC.

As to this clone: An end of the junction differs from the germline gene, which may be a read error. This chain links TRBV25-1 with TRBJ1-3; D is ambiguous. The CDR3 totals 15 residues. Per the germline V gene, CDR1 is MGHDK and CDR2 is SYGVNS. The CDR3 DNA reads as TGTGCCAGCAGTGGACCAGTGGGCTCTCGAAACACCATATATTTT. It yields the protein CASSGPVGSRNTIYF.

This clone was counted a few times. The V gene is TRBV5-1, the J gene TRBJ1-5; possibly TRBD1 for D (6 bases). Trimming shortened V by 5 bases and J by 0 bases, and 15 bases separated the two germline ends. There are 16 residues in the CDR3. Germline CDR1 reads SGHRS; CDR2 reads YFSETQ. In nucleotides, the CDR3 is TGCGCCAGCAGTTCCTACCGGGACATTAGCAATCAGCCCCAGCATTTT. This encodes CASSSYRDISNQPQHF.

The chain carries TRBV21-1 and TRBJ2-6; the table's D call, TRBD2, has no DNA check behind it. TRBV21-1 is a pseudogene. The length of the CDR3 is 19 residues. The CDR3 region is CASSRGGVGSAPGANVLTF. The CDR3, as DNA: TGTGCCAGCAGCCGGGGAGGGGTCGGGAGTGCTCCTGGGGCCAACGTCCTGACTTTC.

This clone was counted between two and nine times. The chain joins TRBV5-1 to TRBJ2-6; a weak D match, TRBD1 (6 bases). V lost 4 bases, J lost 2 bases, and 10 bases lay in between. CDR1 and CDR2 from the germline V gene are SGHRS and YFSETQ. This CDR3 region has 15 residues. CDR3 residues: CASSQQGAGANVLTF. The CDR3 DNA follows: TGCGCCAGCAGCCAACAGGGAGCTGGGGCCAACGTCCTGACTTTC.

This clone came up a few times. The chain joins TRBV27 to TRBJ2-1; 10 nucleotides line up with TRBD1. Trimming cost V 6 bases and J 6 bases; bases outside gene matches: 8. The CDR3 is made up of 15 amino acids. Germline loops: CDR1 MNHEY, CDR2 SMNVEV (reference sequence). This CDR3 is CASSPGTGDANEQFF. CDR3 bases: TGTGCCAGCAGCCCCGGGACAGGGGACGCCAATGAGCAGTTCTTC.

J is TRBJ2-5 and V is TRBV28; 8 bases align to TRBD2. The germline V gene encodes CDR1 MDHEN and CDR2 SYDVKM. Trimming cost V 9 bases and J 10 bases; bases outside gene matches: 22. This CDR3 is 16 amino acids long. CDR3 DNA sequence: TGTGCCAGTCATAGTTTTTGGGCGGGAGGATACCGGGACCAGTACTTC. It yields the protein CASHSFWAGGYRDQYF.

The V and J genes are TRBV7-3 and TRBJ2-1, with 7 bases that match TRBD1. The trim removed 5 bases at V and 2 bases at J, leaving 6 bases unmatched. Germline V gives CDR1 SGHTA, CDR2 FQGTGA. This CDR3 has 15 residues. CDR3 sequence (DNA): TGTGCCAGCAGCCCGACGGGACAGCCCTACAATGAGCAGTTCTTC. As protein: CASSPTGQPYNEQFF.

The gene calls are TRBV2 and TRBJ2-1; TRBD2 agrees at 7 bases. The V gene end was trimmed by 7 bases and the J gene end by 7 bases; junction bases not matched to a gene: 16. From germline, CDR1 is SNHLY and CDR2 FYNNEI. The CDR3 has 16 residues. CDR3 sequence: CASKADTGGMRNEQFF. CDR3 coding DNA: TGTGCCAGCAAAGCAGATACGGGGGGAATGAGGAATGAGCAGTTCTTC. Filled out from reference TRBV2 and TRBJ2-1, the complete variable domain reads EPEVTQTPSHQVTQMGQEVILRCVPISNHLYFYWYRQILGQKVEFLVSFYNNEISEKSEIFDDQFSVERPDGSNFTLKIRSTKLEDSAMYFCASKADTGGMRNEQFFGPGTRLTVL.

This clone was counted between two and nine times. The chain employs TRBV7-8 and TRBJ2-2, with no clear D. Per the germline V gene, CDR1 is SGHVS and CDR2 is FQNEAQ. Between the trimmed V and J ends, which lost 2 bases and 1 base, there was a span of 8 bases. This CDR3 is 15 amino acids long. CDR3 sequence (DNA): TGTGCCAGCAGCTTATTCGCAGGGAACACCGGGGAGCTGTTTTTT. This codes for CASSLFAGNTGELFF. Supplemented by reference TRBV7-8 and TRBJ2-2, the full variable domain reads GAGVSQSPRYKVAKRGQDVALRCDPISGHVSLFWYQQALGQGPEFLTYFQNEAQLDKSGLPSDRFFAERPEGSVSTLKIQRTQQEDSAVYLCASSLFAGNTGELFFGEGSRLTVL.

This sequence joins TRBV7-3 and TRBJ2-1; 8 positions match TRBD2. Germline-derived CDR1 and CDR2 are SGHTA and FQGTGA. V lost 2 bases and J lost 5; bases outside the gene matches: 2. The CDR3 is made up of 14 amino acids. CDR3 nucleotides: TGTGCCAGCAGCTTAGCGGGGGGCCACAATGAGCAGTTCTTC. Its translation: CASSLAGGHNEQFF.

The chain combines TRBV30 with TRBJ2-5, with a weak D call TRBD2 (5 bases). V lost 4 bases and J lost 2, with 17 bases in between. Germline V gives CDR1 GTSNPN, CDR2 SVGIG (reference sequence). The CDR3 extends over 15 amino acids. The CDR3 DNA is TGTGCCTGGACCGCGACGGACGGAGGACAAGAGACCCAGTACTTC. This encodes CAWTATDGGQETQYF.

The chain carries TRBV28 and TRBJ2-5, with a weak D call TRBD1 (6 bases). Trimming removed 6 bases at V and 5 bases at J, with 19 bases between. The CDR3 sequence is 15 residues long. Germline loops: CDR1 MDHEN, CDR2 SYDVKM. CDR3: CASRKDTGYGETQYF. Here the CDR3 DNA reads TGTGCCAGCAGAAAAGACACAGGGTACGGGGAGACCCAGTACTTC.

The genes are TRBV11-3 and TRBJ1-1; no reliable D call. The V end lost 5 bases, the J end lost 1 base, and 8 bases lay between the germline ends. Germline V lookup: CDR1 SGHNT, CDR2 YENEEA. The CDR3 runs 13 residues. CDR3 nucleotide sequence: TGTGCCAGCAGCCGAACCGGGAACACTGAAGCTTTCTTT. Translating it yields CASSRTGNTEAFF.

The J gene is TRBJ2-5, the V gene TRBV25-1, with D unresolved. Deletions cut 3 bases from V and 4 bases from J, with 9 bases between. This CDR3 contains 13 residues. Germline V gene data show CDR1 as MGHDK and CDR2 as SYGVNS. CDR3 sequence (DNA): TGTGCCAGCAGTGACCCAACGCGAGAGACCCAGTACTTC. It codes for CASSDPTRETQYF.

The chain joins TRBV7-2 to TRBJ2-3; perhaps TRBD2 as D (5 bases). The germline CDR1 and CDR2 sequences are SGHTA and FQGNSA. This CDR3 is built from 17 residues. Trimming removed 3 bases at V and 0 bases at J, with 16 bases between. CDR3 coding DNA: TGTGCCAGCAGCTTGGGTTCGGGATCATCTAGCACAGATACGCAGTATTTT. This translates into CASSLGSGSSSTDTQYF. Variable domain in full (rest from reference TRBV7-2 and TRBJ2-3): GAGVSQSPSNKVTEKGKDVELRCDPISGHTALYWYRQSLGQGLEFLIYFQGNSAPDKSGLPSDRFSAERTGGSVSTLTIQRTQQEDSAVYLCASSLGSGSSSTDTQYFGPGTRLTVL.

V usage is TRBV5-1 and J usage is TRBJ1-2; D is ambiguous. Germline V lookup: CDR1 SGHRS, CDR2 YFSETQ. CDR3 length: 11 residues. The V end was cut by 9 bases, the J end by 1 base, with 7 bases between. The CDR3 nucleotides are TGCGCCACCGGGATTAACTATGGCTACACCTTC. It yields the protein CATGINYGYTF.

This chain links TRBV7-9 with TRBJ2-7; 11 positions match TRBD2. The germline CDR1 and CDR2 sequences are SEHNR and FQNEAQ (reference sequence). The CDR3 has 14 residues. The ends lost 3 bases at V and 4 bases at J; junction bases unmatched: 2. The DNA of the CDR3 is TGTGCCAGCAGCTTCACTAGCGGGAGTTACGAGCAGTACTTC. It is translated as CASSFTSGSYEQYF. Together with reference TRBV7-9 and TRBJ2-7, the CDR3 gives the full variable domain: DTGVSQNPRHKITKRGQNVTFRCDPISEHNRLYWYRQTLGQGPEFLTYFQNEAQLEKSRLLSDRFSAERPKGSFSTLEIQRTEQGDSAMYLCASSFTSGSYEQYFGPGTRLTVT.

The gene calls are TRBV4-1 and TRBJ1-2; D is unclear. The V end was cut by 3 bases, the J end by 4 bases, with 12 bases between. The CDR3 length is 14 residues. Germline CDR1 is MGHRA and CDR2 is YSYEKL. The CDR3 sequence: CASSQPTERYGYTF. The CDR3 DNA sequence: TGCGCCAGCAGCCAGCCCACAGAACGCTATGGCTACACCTTC.

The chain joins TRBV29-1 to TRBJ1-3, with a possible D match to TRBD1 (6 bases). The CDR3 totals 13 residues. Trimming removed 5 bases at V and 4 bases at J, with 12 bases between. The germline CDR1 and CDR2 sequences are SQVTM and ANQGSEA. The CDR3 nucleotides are TGCAGCGTTAGAAGGGGGTCCGGAAACACCATATATTTT. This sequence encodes CSVRRGSGNTIYF.

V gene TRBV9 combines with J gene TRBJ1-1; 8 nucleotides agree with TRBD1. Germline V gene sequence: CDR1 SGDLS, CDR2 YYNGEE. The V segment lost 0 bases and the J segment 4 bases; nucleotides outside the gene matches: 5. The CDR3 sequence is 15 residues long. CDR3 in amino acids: CASSVATGGGTEAFF. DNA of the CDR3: TGTGCCAGCAGCGTAGCAACAGGGGGGGGCACTGAAGCTTTCTTT.

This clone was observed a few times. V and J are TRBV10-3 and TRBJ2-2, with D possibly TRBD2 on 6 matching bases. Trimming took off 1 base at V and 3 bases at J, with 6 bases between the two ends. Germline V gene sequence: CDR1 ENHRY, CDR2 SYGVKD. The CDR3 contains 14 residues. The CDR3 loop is CAISEWEDTGELFF. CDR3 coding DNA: TGTGCCATCAGTGAGTGGGAGGACACCGGGGAGCTGTTTTTT.

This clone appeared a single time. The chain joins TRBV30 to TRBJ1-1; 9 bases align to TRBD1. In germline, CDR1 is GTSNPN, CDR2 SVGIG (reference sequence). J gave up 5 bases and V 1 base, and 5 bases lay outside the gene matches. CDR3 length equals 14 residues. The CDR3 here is CAWSDRGRRTEAFF. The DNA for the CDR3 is TGTGCCTGGAGTGACAGGGGGCGCAGGACTGAAGCTTTCTTT.

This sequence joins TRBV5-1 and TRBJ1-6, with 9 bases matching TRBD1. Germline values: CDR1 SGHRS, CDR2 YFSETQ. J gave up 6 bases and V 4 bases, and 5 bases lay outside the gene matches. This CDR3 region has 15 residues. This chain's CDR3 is CASSLGTGPNSPLHF. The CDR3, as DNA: TGCGCCAGCAGCCTCGGGACAGGGCCTAATTCACCCCTCCACTTT.

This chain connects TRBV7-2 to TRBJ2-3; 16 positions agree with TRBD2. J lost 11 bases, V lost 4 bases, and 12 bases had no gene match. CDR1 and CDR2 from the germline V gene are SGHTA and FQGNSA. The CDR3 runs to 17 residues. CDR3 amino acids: CASSSPAGTSGGGKQYF. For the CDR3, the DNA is TGTGCCAGCAGCTCCCCCGCCGGGACTAGCGGGGGGGGGAAGCAGTATTTT. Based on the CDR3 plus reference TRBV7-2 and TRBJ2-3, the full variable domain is GAGVSQSPSNKVTEKGKDVELRCDPISGHTALYWYRQSLGQGLEFLIYFQGNSAPDKSGLPSDRFSAERTGGSVSTLTIQRTQQEDSAVYLCASSSPAGTSGGGKQYFGPGTRLTVL.

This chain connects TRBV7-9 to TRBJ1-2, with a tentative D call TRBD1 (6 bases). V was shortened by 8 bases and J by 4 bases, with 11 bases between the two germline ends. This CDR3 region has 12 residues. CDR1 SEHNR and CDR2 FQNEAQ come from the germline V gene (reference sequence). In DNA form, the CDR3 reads TGTGCCAGCCCTCTGGGGGCCTATGGCTACACCTTC. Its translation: CASPLGAYGYTF.